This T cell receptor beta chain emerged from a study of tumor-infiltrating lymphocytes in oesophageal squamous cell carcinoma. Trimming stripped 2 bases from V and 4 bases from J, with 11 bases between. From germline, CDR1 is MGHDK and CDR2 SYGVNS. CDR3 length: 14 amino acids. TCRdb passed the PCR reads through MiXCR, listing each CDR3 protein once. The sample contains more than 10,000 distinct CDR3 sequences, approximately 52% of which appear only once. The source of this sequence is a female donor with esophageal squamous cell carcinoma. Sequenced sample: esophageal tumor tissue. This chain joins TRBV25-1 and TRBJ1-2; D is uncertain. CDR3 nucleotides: TGTGCCAGCAGTGAAACCCTCGGGTCCTATGGCTACACCTTC. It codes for CASSETLGSYGYTF.